Listed here are 24 T cell receptor beta chains from one sample, sequenced in a study of beta chain features in type 1 diabetes. The isolated RNA, all of it, was reverse transcribed, so expressed TCRB transcripts were what got sequenced. Sequencing used immunoSEQ multiplex PCR; TCRdb keeps in-frame clones, though not all of them. This table holds hundreds of thousands of clones, 10% to 15% found once. No antigens are known for them. Study-wide results and limits: Moderate but significant shortening of TCRB CDR3s was recorded in all four CD4+ subsets from Type 1 diabetes patients.

The sample was naive CD4+ T cells from blood. The receptors originated from a woman aged 18-29 years with type 1 diabetes.

This clone was detected only a few times. The CDR3 sequence is CASRLDEQFF. As DNA, the CDR3 is TGTGCCAGCAGACTTGATGAGCAGTTCTTC. This sequence joins TRBV7-2 and TRBJ2-1; the D is unclear. Germline V gene sequence: CDR1 SGHTA, CDR2 FQGNSA. V was shortened by 6 bases and J by 8 bases, with 5 bases between the two germline ends. This CDR3 contains 10 residues.

This chain connects TRBV30 to TRBJ2-1, with 11 bases matching TRBD2. Looked up from germline, CDR1 is GTSNPN and CDR2 is SVGIG (reference sequence). The CDR3 has 14 amino acids. V trimming: 5 bases; J trimming: 7 bases; junction bases outside the gene matches: 7. The CDR3 DNA reads as TGTGCCTGGGGTAGACTAGCGGGATTTAATGAGCAGTTCTTC. Residues: CAWGRLAGFNEQFF.

In its sample, this clone was seen a few times. The chain links TRBV11-2 to TRBJ2-5, with 9 bases that match TRBD1. Germline CDR1 and CDR2: SGHAT and FQNNGV. This CDR3 region has 15 residues. After removal of 2 bases from V and 5 bases from J, the junction contained 6 bases not matched to a gene. The chain's CDR3 is CASSLRPGTGETQYF. The CDR3 region has the DNA TGTGCCAGCAGCTTAAGACCGGGGACAGGGGAGACCCAGTACTTC.

The J gene is TRBJ2-3, the V gene TRBV7-9; D is possibly TRBD1 (5 bases). V gave up 8 bases and J gave up 3 bases, with 18 bases separating them. Germline values: CDR1 SEHNR, CDR2 FQNEAQ (reference sequence). The CDR3 is made up of 15 amino acids. CDR3 DNA: TGTGCCAGCCTGGGGCCCGTGGAAGGGACAGATACGCAGTATTTT. Residues: CASLGPVEGTDTQYF.

V usage is TRBV11-2 and J usage is TRBJ2-3, with D perhaps matching TRBD2 (7 bases). The germline gives CDR1 SGHAT, CDR2 FQNNGV. Trimming left V 2 bases short and J 5 bases short, with 14 bases between. CDR3 length: 15 amino acids. The CDR3 DNA reads TGTGCCAGCAGCTTAAGTCGGGGGGCGAGAGATACGCAGTATTTT. It specifies CASSLSRGARDTQYF.

The V gene is TRBV11-2, the J gene TRBJ2-1, with 7 bases identical to TRBD1. This CDR3 spans 16 amino acids. V lost 2 bases and J lost 7; bases outside the gene matches: 11. Germline V CDR1 and CDR2: SGHAT, FQNNGV. DNA of the CDR3: TGTGCCAGCAGCTTAAGTATTGCAGGGGGAGCAAATGAGCAGTTCTTC. Translating gives CASSLSIAGGANEQFF.

This clone was observed a few times. This CDR3 reads CASSLGAGAGYTF. CDR3 in DNA: TGTGCCAGCAGCTTAGGCGCAGGCGCTGGCTACACCTTC. The rearrangement joins TRBV11-2 to TRBJ1-2, with D unclear. V was clipped by 1 base and J by 7 bases, with 10 bases between them. Germline V gene data show CDR1 as SGHAT and CDR2 as FQNNGV. The CDR3 has 13 amino acids.

This sequence joins TRBV11-1 and TRBJ2-7, with 15 positions matching TRBD2. From germline, CDR1 is SGHAT and CDR2 FQDESV (reference sequence). This CDR3 region has 16 residues. V dropped 4 bases and J dropped 5; count of bases not matched to a gene: 6. Written as DNA, the CDR3 is TGTGCCAGCAGCTCCTGGACTAGCGGGAGGGGCGACGAGCAGTACTTC. Amino acid sequence: CASSSWTSGRGDEQYF.

This clone appeared a few times. The chain uses TRBV9 and TRBJ2-3; TRBD1 aligns across 7 bases. The germline CDR1 and CDR2 sequences are SGDLS and YYNGEE. V dropped 2 bases and J dropped 6; count of bases not matched to a gene: 6. This CDR3 spans 14 amino acids. The CDR3: CASSVTGVLDTQYF. CDR3 DNA: TGTGCCAGCAGCGTCACAGGGGTCCTGGATACGCAGTATTTT.

This clone showed up just a few times. The chain employs TRBV29-1 and TRBJ2-2, with a tentative D call TRBD1 (6 bases). V lost 3 bases and J 4 bases, leaving 15 bases between the germline ends. The CDR3 loop spans 15 amino acids. The V gene's germline CDR1 is SQVTM and CDR2 ANQGSEA. The CDR3, as DNA: TGCAGCGTTGATTATGGGGGCGCGCGCACCGGGGAGCTGTTTTTT. Its protein is CSVDYGGARTGELFF.

The chain carries TRBV6-1 and TRBJ2-1, with 8 bases lining up with TRBD2. In germline, CDR1 is MNHNS, CDR2 SASEGT. Unmatched junction bases numbered 7, after V lost 1 base and J lost 8 bases. The CDR3 is 15 residues long. The CDR3 here is CASSEGAGASYEQFF. The DNA for the CDR3 is TGTGCCAGCAGTGAAGGAGCGGGAGCATCCTATGAGCAGTTCTTC.

CDR3 in amino acids: CGCGRNEQFF. The CDR3 DNA reads TGTGGCTGTGGGCGCAATGAGCAGTTCTTC. The chain uses TRBV28 and TRBJ2-1; D is unresolved. CDR3 length: 10 amino acids. Looked up from germline, CDR1 is MDHEN and CDR2 is SYDVKM. Complete variable domain (other parts from reference TRBV28 and TRBJ2-1): DVKVTQSSRYLVKRTGEKVFLECVQDMDHENMFWYRQDPGLGLRLIYFSYDVKMKEKGDIPEGYSVSREKKERFSLILESASTNQTSMYLCGCGRNEQFFGPGTRLTVL.

The chain has TRBV7-2 and TRBJ1-2; 10 bases fit TRBD1. Germline CDR1 reads SGHTA; CDR2 reads FQGNSA. Losses at the gene ends were 6 bases for V and 0 bases for J; bases not matched to a gene: 7. The CDR3 extends over 16 amino acids. The CDR3 nucleotides are TGTGCCAGCAGTACGGGACAGGGGCCGGCTAACTATGGCTACACCTTC. This codes for CASSTGQGPANYGYTF.

In this sample, this clone turned up a few times. V usage is TRBV2 and J usage is TRBJ1-2; 11 bases are a match to TRBD1. CDR3 length: 18 amino acids. Germline V gene lookup returns CDR1 SNHLY and CDR2 FYNNEI. With 4 bases clipped from V and 0 bases from J, the junction kept 10 bases outside the gene matches. The CDR3 bases are TGTGCCAGCAGTGTACCCCGGACAGGGGGCTCCACTAACTATGGCTACACCTTC. Amino acids: CASSVPRTGGSTNYGYTF.

This clone was observed a handful of times. This chain uses TRBV15 with TRBJ2-1; the D gene is possibly TRBD2 (6 bases). CDR1 and CDR2 (germline): LNHNV, YYDKDF (reference sequence). The CDR3 has 16 residues. The ends were cut back, 0 bases at V and 2 bases at J, with 11 bases in the middle. The CDR3 DNA follows: TGTGCCACCAGCAGAGAGAGACTAGGGGCCTACAATGAGCAGTTCTTC. Encoded protein: CATSRERLGAYNEQFF.

V is TRBV19 and J is TRBJ1-5, with D hard to call. The CDR3 consists of 14 residues. CDR1 LNHDA and CDR2 SQIVND come from the germline V gene (reference sequence). Trimming took 3 bases from V and 3 from J, leaving 9 bases between them. CDR3 protein: CASSMSAINQPQHF. The CDR3 region has the DNA TGTGCCAGTAGTATGTCCGCTATCAATCAGCCCCAGCATTTT.

This clone was observed a few times. The CDR3 nucleotides read TGCGCCAGCAGCCAAGATCTGGCGGGGCTCCTCAATGAGCAGTTCTTC. As protein: CASSQDLAGLLNEQFF. The chain carries TRBV4-3 and TRBJ2-1; weak D call: TRBD2 (6 bases). Germline V lookup: CDR1 LGHNA, CDR2 YSLEER. The CDR3 sequence is 16 residues long. The germline V and J ends were trimmed by 0 bases and 6 bases, with 15 bases remaining between them.

This rearrangement joins TRBV9 to TRBJ1-2; perhaps TRBD1 as D (5 bases). Germline V CDR1 and CDR2: SGDLS, YYNGEE. This CDR3 comprises 14 residues. Trimming left V 4 bases short and J 0 bases short, with 10 bases between. The CDR3 DNA sequence: TGTGCCAGCAGCCCGACAGTGTCTAACTATGGCTACACCTTC. Protein: CASSPTVSNYGYTF.

V usage is TRBV7-3 and J usage is TRBJ2-3; D remains ambiguous. This CDR3 contains 13 residues. Germline assignment: CDR1 SGHTA and CDR2 FQGTGA. The germline V and J ends were trimmed by 2 bases and 3 bases, with 6 bases remaining between them. CDR3 coding DNA: TGTGCCAGCAGCTTATCGCGGACAGATACGCAGTATTTT. The encoded protein is CASSLSRTDTQYF.

This clone turned up a few times. The V and J genes are TRBV4-1 and TRBJ1-1; no clear D gene. This CDR3 has 16 residues. V was pared by 4 bases and J by 0 bases, with 15 bases between. Germline V CDR1 and CDR2: MGHRA, YSYEKL. DNA for the CDR3: TGCGCCAGCAGCCCAAAATACTCCACCGTGAACACTGAAGCTTTCTTT. Translating it yields CASSPKYSTVNTEAFF.

V usage is TRBV30 and J usage is TRBJ1-1; D gene uncertain. This CDR3 has 11 amino acids. The germline V gene encodes CDR1 GTSNPN and CDR2 SVGIG (reference sequence). V was shortened by 2 bases and J by 6 bases, with 7 bases between the two germline ends. CDR3 loop: CAWSLRSEAFF. The CDR3 nucleotides are TGTGCCTGGAGTCTGAGGTCTGAAGCTTTCTTT.

This clone was recorded a few times. This chain links TRBV4-3 with TRBJ1-3; D unclear. The CDR3 contains 15 residues. Germline lookup yields CDR1 LGHNA and CDR2 YSLEER. V dropped 1 base and J dropped 2 bases, with 9 bases sitting between them. The CDR3: CASSQGYGAGNTIYF. In nucleotides, the CDR3 is TGCGCCAGCAGCCAAGGTTATGGAGCTGGAAACACCATATATTTT.

V gene TRBV28 combines with J gene TRBJ2-7; D not resolved. The ends were cut back, 3 bases at V and 6 bases at J, with 9 bases in the middle. The germline V gene has CDR1 MDHEN and CDR2 SYDVKM. The CDR3 has 12 residues. The CDR3 region has the DNA TGTGCCAGCAGTTTCCCCCCCGGCGAGCAGTACTTC. Translation: CASSFPPGEQYF.

The CDR3 sequence: CAISEAPGTSGVGNEQFF. DNA for the CDR3: TGTGCCATCAGTGAGGCCCCTGGGACTAGCGGGGTGGGGAATGAGCAGTTCTTC. The V gene is TRBV10-3, the J gene TRBJ2-1; 13 positions agree with TRBD2. Per germline, CDR1 ENHRY and CDR2 SYGVKD. V gave up 2 bases and J gave up 7 bases; unmatched junction bases: 11. The CDR3 loop spans 18 amino acids.